Listed below are T cell receptor beta chains from one sample, sequenced in a study of blood T cell repertoires in COVID-19. TCRdb's copy holds only in-frame clones and misses some; the assay was immunoSEQ multiplex PCR. The repertoire has over 70,000 clones, approximately 85% of them found once; the top ten carry approximately 4.8%. Sample: peripheral blood. These receptors all stem from a man older than 75 with acute or convalescent COVID-19. Both conserved end residues are part of each CDR3. D genes are given only for firm matches. Rows give clone size only sometimes, using once, few, many, or a class for an expanded clone.

D: .
V: TRBV7-2
J: TRBJ2-7
size: few
CDR3: CASSYQDKSYEQYF
DNA: TGTGCCAGCAGCTACCAGGACAAATCCTACGAGCAGTACTTC

D: TRBD2
V: TRBV5-1
J: TRBJ2-7
size: .
CDR3: CASSLYLAGERYEQYF
DNA: TGCGCCAGCAGCTTGTACCTAGCGGGAGAAAGGTACGAGCAGTACTTC

D: TRBD2
V: TRBV30
J: TRBJ2-7
size: once
CDR3: CAWSRSGGGSYEQYF
DNA: TGTGCCTGGAGCCGATCCGGGGGGGGATCCTACGAGCAGTACTTC

D: TRBD1
V: TRBV5-1
J: TRBJ1-5
size: .
CDR3: CASSLDGQGGGNQPQHF
DNA: TGCGCCAGCAGCTTGGATGGACAGGGAGGGGGGAATCAGCCCCAGCATTTT

D: .
V: TRBV2
J: TRBJ2-5
size: once
CDR3: CASSRSGETQYF
DNA: TGTGCCAGCAGCCGCTCCGGGGAGACCCAGTACTTC

D: TRBD1
V: TRBV7-2
J: TRBJ1-2
size: .
CDR3: CASSFYRGDGYTF
DNA: TGTGCCAGCAGCTTTTACAGGGGGGACGGCTACACCTTC

D: TRBD1
V: TRBV2
J: TRBJ2-7
size: .
CDR3: CASSDERTGGEQYF
DNA: TGTGCCAGCAGTGATGAGCGAACAGGGGGCGAGCAGTACTTC

D: TRBD1
V: TRBV10-3
J: TRBJ1-1
size: .
CDR3: CAISKDRGPEAFF
DNA: TGTGCCATCAGTAAAGACAGGGGCCCTGAAGCTTTCTTT

D: .
V: TRBV7-2
J: TRBJ2-1
size: .
CDR3: CASSRTYNEQFF
DNA: TGTGCCAGCAGCCGGACTTACAATGAGCAGTTCTTC

D: .
V: TRBV3-1/TRBV3-2
J: TRBJ2-1
size: .
CDR3: CASSLPGGTAYNEQFF
DNA: TGTGCCAGCAGCCTTCCCGGCGGGACGGCCTACAATGAGCAGTTCTTC

D: TRBD2
V: TRBV9
J: TRBJ2-1
size: .
CDR3: CASSVSSLAGGPGLVFF
DNA: TGTGCCAGCAGCGTATCTTCTCTAGCGGGAGGGCCCGGCCTAGTTTTCTTC

D: TRBD1
V: TRBV5-1
J: TRBJ1-1
size: .
CDR3: CASSTGTENTEAFF
DNA: TGCGCCAGCAGCACCGGGACAGAGAACACTGAAGCTTTCTTT

D: .
V: TRBV10-3
J: TRBJ1-3
size: .
CDR3: CAISWEVGNTIYF
DNA: TGTGCCATCAGTTGGGAGGTTGGAAACACCATATATTTT

D: TRBD2
V: TRBV19
J: TRBJ2-1
size: .
CDR3: CASRPRTSGRTYNEQFF
DNA: TGTGCCAGTAGGCCCCGGACTAGCGGGAGGACCTACAATGAGCAGTTCTTC

D: TRBD2
V: TRBV4-1
J: TRBJ2-5
size: .
CDR3: CASSQWTSGAGGNQYF
DNA: TGCGCCAGCAGCCAATGGACTAGCGGGGCGGGGGGGAACCAGTACTTC

D: TRBD1
V: TRBV24-1
J: TRBJ2-6
size: .
CDR3: CATSGLRTGGTGANVLTF
DNA: TGTGCCACCAGTGGCTTGAGGACAGGGGGTACAGGGGCCAACGTCCTGACTTTC

D: .
V: TRBV11-3
J: TRBJ1-1
size: .
CDR3: CASSLGQGTTFF
DNA: TGTGCCAGCAGCTTGGGCCAGGGGACGACTTTCTTT

D: .
V: TRBV3-1/TRBV3-2
J: TRBJ2-5
size: .
CDR3: CASSQADQGYYKTQYF
DNA: TGTGCCAGCAGCCAAGCAGATCAGGGGTACTATAAGACCCAGTACTTC

D: TRBD1
V: TRBV5-4
J: TRBJ2-5
size: .
CDR3: CASSLGTGMQTQYF
DNA: TGTGCCAGCAGCTTGGGGACAGGGATGCAGACCCAGTACTTC

D: TRBD1
V: TRBV28
J: TRBJ2-7
size: once
CDR3: CASSSRQGDYEQYF
DNA: TGTGCCAGCAGTTCCCGACAGGGAGACTACGAGCAGTACTTC

D: .
V: TRBV6-2/TRBV6-3
J: TRBJ2-7
size: .
CDR3: CASSYPGSYEQYF
DNA: TGTGCCAGCAGTTATCCCGGGTCCTACGAGCAGTACTTC

D: TRBD1
V: TRBV5-5
J: TRBJ1-2
size: .
CDR3: CASSLEGQGAAGYTF
DNA: TGTGCCAGCAGCTTGGAAGGACAGGGGGCGGCTGGCTACACCTTC

D: .
V: TRBV28
J: TRBJ2-4
size: .
CDR3: CASSLWGLAKNIQYF
DNA: TGTGCCAGCAGTTTATGGGGGCTAGCCAAAAACATTCAGTACTTC

D: .
V: TRBV19
J: TRBJ1-6
size: once
CDR3: CASSIRMSGGRSPLHF
DNA: TGTGCCAGTAGTATTCGAATGTCGGGGGGACGTAGTCCCCTCCACTTT

D: TRBD1
V: TRBV28
J: TRBJ1-6
size: .
CDR3: CASSLPSGQGRLNSPLHF
DNA: TGTGCCAGCAGTTTGCCCTCTGGACAGGGGAGGCTCAATTCACCCCTCCACTTT

D: .
V: TRBV18
J: TRBJ2-1
size: .
CDR3: CASSPPGASGNEQFF
DNA: TGTGCCAGCTCACCACCGGGGGCATCTGGCAATGAGCAGTTCTTC

D: .
V: TRBV28
J: TRBJ1-1
size: .
CDR3: CASSPVYVVNTEAFF
DNA: TGTGCCAGCAGTCCCGTATATGTTGTGAACACTGAAGCTTTCTTT

D: TRBD1
V: TRBV19
J: TRBJ1-2
size: once
CDR3: CASSIDRETNYGYTF
DNA: TGTGCCAGTAGTATTGACAGGGAGACTAACTATGGCTACACCTTC

D: TRBD1
V: TRBV5-4
J: TRBJ1-1
size: .
CDR3: CASSQGAGSWNTEAFF
DNA: TGTGCCAGCAGTCAGGGGGCAGGGAGTTGGAACACTGAAGCTTTCTTT

D: .
V: TRBV28
J: TRBJ2-6
size: few
CDR3: CATETSGSGANVLTF
DNA: TGTGCCACCGAGACCTCAGGGTCCGGGGCCAACGTCCTGACTTTC

D: TRBD2
V: TRBV7-9
J: TRBJ2-7
size: .
CDR3: CASRHSSGPYEQYF
DNA: TGTGCCAGCCGTCATAGTAGCGGGCCCTACGAGCAGTACTTC

D: TRBD2
V: TRBV5-6
J: TRBJ2-3
size: .
CDR3: CASSSSGPDTQYF
DNA: TGTGCCAGCAGCTCTAGCGGCCCAGATACGCAGTATTTT

D: .
V: TRBV3-1/TRBV3-2
J: TRBJ1-1
size: .
CDR3: CASSLEITEAFF
DNA: TGTGCCAGCAGCCTGGAGATCACTGAAGCTTTCTTT

D: TRBD1
V: TRBV25-1
J: TRBJ1-2
size: .
CDR3: CASSGGDSVYGYTF
DNA: TGTGCCAGCAGTGGGGGGGACAGCGTCTATGGCTACACCTTC

D: TRBD1
V: TRBV7-3
J: TRBJ2-1
size: .
CDR3: CASSLGVQGAYNEQFF
DNA: TGTGCCAGCAGCTTAGGGGTACAGGGGGCCTACAATGAGCAGTTCTTC

D: TRBD2
V: TRBV7-6
J: TRBJ2-3
size: few
CDR3: CASSLVPWTSGTSTDTQYF
DNA: TGTGCCAGCAGCTTAGTTCCCTGGACTAGCGGGACAAGCACAGATACGCAGTATTTT

D: TRBD1
V: TRBV4-1
J: TRBJ2-7
size: .
CDR3: CASSQSVDRGLDEQYF
DNA: TGCGCCAGCAGCCAATCTGTTGACAGGGGATTAGACGAGCAGTACTTC

D: .
V: TRBV7-2
J: TRBJ2-1
size: .
CDR3: CASSEESASYNEQFF
DNA: TGTGCCAGCAGCGAGGAGAGTGCCTCCTACAATGAGCAGTTCTTC

D: .
V: TRBV11-2
J: TRBJ2-7
size: .
CDR3: CASSSLYEQYF
DNA: TGTGCCAGCAGCTCTCTCTACGAGCAGTACTTC

D: .
V: TRBV10-1
J: TRBJ2-2
size: .
CDR3: CASSGGAGAGTGELFF
DNA: TGCGCCAGCAGTGGGGGTGCAGGTGCGGGCACCGGGGAGCTGTTTTTT

D: .
V: TRBV9
J: TRBJ1-6
size: many
CDR3: CASSVGRYESPLHF
DNA: TGTGCCAGCAGCGTAGGTAGATATGAGTCACCCCTCCACTTT

D: .
V: TRBV5-4
J: TRBJ1-2
size: .
CDR3: CASSPGGTNYGYTF
DNA: TGTGCCAGCAGCCCCGGCGGGACTAACTATGGCTACACCTTC

D: TRBD1
V: TRBV19
J: TRBJ2-2
size: .
CDR3: CASTGTGGVTGELFF
DNA: TGTGCCAGTACCGGGACAGGGGGCGTCACCGGGGAGCTGTTTTTT

D: TRBD2
V: TRBV7-8
J: TRBJ2-5
size: .
CDR3: CASSLWWGSGNIQETQYF
DNA: TGTGCCAGCAGCTTATGGTGGGGGAGCGGGAACATTCAAGAGACCCAGTACTTC

D: TRBD2
V: TRBV24-1
J: TRBJ2-3
size: once
CDR3: CATSTAGGRYTQYF
DNA: TGTGCCACCAGTACGGCGGGGGGGCGGTATACGCAGTATTTT

D: TRBD1
V: TRBV24-1
J: TRBJ1-5
size: .
CDR3: CATSDWSGQGGQPQHF
DNA: TGTGCCACCAGTGATTGGTCCGGACAGGGAGGCCAGCCCCAGCATTTT

D: TRBD1
V: TRBV28
J: TRBJ1-2
size: .
CDR3: CASSIYPSDRVGGGYTF
DNA: TGTGCCAGCAGTATCTATCCCTCGGACAGGGTAGGAGGCGGCTACACCTTC

D: .
V: TRBV11-3
J: TRBJ1-6
size: .
CDR3: CASSLGAESPLHF
DNA: TGTGCCAGCAGCTTAGGGGCAGAATCACCCCTCCACTTT

D: .
V: TRBV7-3
J: TRBJ1-1
size: .
CDR3: CASSLGTVAFF
DNA: TGTGCCAGCAGCTTAGGTACGGTAGCTTTCTTT

D: TRBD2
V: TRBV10-3
J: TRBJ2-2
size: .
CDR3: CAIQRGPRTGELFF
DNA: TGTGCCATCCAGCGGGGCCCAAGGACCGGGGAGCTGTTTTTT